Below, 6 T cell receptor beta chains from the same sample are listed, as sequenced in a study of shared clonotypes between healthy human individuals. TCRdb keeps only in-frame clones here, not all; method: immunoSEQ multiplex PCR. The sample yields about 2 million clones, approximately 95% seen once. Sequencing was performed on naive CD4+ T cells sorted from blood. The subset here: CD45RA+ positively selected. The receptors originated from a man aged 18 to 30 in good health.

The chain has TRBV5-1 and TRBJ1-2; D uncertain. CDR1 is SGHRS and CDR2 is YFSETQ in the germline V gene. The CDR3 covers 14 residues. Trimming stripped 1 base from V and 2 bases from J, with 9 bases between. The CDR3 here is CASSLFTENYGYTF. The CDR3, as DNA: TGCGCCAGCAGCTTGTTTACAGAGAACTATGGCTACACCTTC.

V is TRBV6-1 and J is TRBJ1-2; D ambiguous. Germline V CDR1 and CDR2: MNHNS, SASEGT. This CDR3 region has 13 residues. Between the trimmed V and J ends, which lost 0 bases and 4 bases, there was a span of 6 bases. This chain's CDR3 is CASSEAAIYGYTF. The CDR3, as DNA: TGTGCCAGCAGTGAAGCGGCAATCTATGGCTACACCTTC.

The genes are TRBV28 and TRBJ2-7, with TRBD1 identical over 7 bases. CDR1 is MDHEN and CDR2 is SYDVKM in the germline V gene. V gave up 6 bases and J gave up 1 base; unmatched junction bases: 12. The CDR3 has 16 amino acids. The CDR3 region has the DNA TGTGCCAGCAGCCCCCATCGACAGGGCTATTCCTACGAGCAGTACTTC. Protein sequence: CASSPHRQGYSYEQYF. The full variable domain, in which reference TRBV28 and TRBJ2-7 provide the parts outside the CDR3, is DVKVTQSSRYLVKRTGEKVFLECVQDMDHENMFWYRQDPGLGLRLIYFSYDVKMKEKGDIPEGYSVSREKKERFSLILESASTNQTSMYLCASSPHRQGYSYEQYFGPGTRLTVT.

The V gene is TRBV30, the J gene TRBJ1-3, with a weak D call TRBD1 (5 bases). The V end lost 0 bases, the J end lost 3 bases, and 9 bases lay between the germline ends. Germline V CDR1 and CDR2: GTSNPN, SVGIG (reference sequence). This CDR3 contains 14 residues. The CDR3 region is CAWSVAGVGNTIYF. The CDR3 region has the DNA TGTGCCTGGAGTGTGGCGGGGGTTGGAAACACCATATATTTT.

The chain uses TRBV2 and TRBJ1-2; D ambiguous. This CDR3 region has 15 residues. The V end was cut by 1 base, the J end by 2 bases, with 11 bases between. Germline CDR1 reads SNHLY; CDR2 reads FYNNEI. CDR3: CASSEGSWVNYGYTF. The CDR3 coding sequence is TGTGCCAGCAGTGAAGGGTCGTGGGTGAACTATGGCTACACCTTC.

The chain has TRBV7-8 and TRBJ2-7; 11 nucleotides match TRBD2. The V and J ends lost 1 base and 3 bases, in that order; junction bases with no gene match: 11. This CDR3 is built from 18 residues. Germline loops: CDR1 SGHVS, CDR2 FQNEAQ. The CDR3 here is CASSLEYTGLAGFYEQYF. CDR3 DNA: TGTGCCAGCAGCTTAGAATATACCGGACTAGCGGGTTTCTACGAGCAGTACTTC.